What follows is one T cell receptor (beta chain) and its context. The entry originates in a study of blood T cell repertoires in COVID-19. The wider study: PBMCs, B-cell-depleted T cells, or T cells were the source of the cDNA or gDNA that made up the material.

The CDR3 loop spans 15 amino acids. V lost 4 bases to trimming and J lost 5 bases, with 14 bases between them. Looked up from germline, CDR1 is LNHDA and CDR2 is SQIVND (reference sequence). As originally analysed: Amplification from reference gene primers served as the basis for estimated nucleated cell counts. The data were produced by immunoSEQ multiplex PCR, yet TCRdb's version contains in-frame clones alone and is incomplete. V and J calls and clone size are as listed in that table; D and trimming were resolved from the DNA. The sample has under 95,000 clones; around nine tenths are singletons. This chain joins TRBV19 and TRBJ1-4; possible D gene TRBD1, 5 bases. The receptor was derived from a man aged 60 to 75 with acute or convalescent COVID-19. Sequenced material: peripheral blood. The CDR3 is CASSKGGASNEKLFF. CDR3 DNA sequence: TGTGCCAGTAGTAAAGGCGGGGCCTCAAATGAAAAACTGTTTTTT.